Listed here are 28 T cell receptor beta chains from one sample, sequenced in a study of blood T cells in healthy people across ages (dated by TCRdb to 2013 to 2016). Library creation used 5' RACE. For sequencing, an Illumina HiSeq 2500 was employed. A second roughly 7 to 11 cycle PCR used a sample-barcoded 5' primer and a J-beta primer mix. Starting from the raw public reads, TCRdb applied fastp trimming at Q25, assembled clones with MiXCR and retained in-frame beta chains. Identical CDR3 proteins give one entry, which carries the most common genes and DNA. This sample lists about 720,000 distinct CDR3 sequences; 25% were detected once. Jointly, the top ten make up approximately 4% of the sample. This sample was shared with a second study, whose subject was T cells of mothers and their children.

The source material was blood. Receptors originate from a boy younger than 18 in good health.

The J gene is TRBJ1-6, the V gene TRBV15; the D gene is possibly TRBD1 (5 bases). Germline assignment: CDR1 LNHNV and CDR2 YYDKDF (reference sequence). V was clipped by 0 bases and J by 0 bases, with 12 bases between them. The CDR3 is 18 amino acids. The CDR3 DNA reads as TGTGCCACCAGCAGAGATAGGGGAATAAGCTCCTATAATTCACCCCTCCACTTT. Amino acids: CATSRDRGISSYNSPLHF.

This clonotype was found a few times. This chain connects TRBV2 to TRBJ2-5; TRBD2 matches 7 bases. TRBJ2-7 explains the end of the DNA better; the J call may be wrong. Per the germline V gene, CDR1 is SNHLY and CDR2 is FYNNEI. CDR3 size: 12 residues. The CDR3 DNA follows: TGTGCCAGCAGAAGGGAGGGTCGCGAGCAGTACTTC. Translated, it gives CASRREGREQYF.

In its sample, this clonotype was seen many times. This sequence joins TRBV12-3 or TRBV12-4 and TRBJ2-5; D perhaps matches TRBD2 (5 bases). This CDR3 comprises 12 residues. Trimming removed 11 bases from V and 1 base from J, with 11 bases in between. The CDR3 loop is CASSGLQETQYF. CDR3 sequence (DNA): TGTGCCTCGAGCGGCCTCCAAGAGACCCAGTACTTC.

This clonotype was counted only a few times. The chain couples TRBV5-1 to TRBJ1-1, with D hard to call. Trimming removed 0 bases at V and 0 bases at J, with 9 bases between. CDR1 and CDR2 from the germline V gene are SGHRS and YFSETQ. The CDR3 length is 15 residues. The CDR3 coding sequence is TGCGCCAGCAGCTTGGGGGTTAGTATGAACACTGAAGCTTTCTTT. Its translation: CASSLGVSMNTEAFF.

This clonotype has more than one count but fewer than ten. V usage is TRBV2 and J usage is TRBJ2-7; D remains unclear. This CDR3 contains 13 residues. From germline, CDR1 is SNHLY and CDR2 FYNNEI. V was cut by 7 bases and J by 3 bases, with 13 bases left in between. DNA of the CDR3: TGTGCCAGCAATCGCGACTCCTTCTACGAGCAGTACTTC. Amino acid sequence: CASNRDSFYEQYF.

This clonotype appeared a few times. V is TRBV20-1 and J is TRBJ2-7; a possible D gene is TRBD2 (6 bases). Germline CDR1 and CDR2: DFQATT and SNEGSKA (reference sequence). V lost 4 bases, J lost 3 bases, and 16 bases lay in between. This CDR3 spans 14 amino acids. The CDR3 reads CSATEGSLVYEQYF. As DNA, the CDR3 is TGCAGTGCTACGGAGGGGAGTTTAGTCTACGAGCAGTACTTC.

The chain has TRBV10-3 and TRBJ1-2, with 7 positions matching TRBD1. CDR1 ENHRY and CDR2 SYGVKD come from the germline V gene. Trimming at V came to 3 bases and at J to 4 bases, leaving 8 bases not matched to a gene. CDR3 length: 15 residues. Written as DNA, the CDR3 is TGTGCCATCAGTGATTGGGACAGCCTCATCTATGGCTACACCTTC. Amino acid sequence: CAISDWDSLIYGYTF.

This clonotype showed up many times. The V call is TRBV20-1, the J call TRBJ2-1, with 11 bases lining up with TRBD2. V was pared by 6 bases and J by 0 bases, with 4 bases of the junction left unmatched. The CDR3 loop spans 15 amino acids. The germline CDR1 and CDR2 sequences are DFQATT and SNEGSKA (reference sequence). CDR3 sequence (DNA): TGCAGTGCGAAAACTAGCGGGAGCTCCTACAATGAGCAGTTCTTC. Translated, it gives CSAKTSGSSYNEQFF.

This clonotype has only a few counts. CDR3 loop: CASSLQGAGITGELFF. DNA of the CDR3: TGTGCCAGCAGCTTGCAGGGGGCGGGGATCACCGGGGAGCTGTTTTTT. The chain links TRBV5-4 to TRBJ2-2; TRBD1 matches 8 bases. The CDR3 has 16 residues. V shed 1 base, J shed 4 bases, and the junction held 6 bases outside the gene matches. Per germline, CDR1 SGHNT and CDR2 YYREEE (reference sequence).

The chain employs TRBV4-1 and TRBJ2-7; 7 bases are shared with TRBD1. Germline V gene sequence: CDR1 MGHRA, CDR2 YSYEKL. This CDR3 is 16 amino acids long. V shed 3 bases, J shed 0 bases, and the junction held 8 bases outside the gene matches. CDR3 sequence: CASSHLTGISSYEQYF. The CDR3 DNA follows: TGCGCCAGCAGCCACCTGACAGGGATAAGCTCCTACGAGCAGTACTTC.

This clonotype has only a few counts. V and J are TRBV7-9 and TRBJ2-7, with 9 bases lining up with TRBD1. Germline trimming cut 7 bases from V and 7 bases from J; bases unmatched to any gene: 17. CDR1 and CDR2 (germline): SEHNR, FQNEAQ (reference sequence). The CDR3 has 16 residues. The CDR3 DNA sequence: TGTGCCAGCAACCACTCCGGGACAGGGCTTTTTGGAGAGCAGTACTTC. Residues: CASNHSGTGLFGEQYF.

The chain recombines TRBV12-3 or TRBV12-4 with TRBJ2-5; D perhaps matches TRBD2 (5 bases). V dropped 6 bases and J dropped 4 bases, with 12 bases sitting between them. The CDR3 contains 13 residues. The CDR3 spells CASRVAGIETQYF. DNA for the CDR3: TGTGCCAGCAGGGTCGCCGGGATAGAGACCCAGTACTTC.

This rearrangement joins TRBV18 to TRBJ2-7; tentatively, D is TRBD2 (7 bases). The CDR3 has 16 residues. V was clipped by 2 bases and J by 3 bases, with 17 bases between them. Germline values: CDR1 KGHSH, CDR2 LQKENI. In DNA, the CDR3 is TGTGCCAGCTCACCAGGCACTGAGGGAGGGGGCTACGAGCAGTACTTC. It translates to CASSPGTEGGGYEQYF.

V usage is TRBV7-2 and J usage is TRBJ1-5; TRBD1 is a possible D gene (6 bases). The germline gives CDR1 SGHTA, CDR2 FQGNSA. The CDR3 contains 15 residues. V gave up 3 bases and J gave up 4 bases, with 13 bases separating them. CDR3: CASSLKGHTNQPQHF. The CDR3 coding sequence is TGTGCCAGCAGCTTGAAGGGACACACTAATCAGCCCCAGCATTTT.

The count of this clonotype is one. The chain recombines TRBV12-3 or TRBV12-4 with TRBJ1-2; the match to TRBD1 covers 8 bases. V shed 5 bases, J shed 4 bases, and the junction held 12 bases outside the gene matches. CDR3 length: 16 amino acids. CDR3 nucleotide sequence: TGTGCCAGCAGTAGCAGGGGGCGGGACCTCCTCTATGGCTACACCTTC. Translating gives CASSSRGRDLLYGYTF.

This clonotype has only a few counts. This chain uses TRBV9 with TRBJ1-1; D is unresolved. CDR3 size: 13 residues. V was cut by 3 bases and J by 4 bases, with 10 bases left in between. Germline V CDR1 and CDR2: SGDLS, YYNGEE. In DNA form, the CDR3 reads TGTGCCAGCAGCGATAGTTCGGGCACTGAAGCTTTCTTT. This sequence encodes CASSDSSGTEAFF.

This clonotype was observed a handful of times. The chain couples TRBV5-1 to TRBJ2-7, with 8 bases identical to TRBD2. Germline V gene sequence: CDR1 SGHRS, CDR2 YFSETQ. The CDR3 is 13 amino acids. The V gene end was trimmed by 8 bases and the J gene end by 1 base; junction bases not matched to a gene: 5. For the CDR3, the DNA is TGCGCCAGTCGACTAGCGACTTCCTACGAGCAGTACTTC. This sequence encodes CASRLATSYEQYF.

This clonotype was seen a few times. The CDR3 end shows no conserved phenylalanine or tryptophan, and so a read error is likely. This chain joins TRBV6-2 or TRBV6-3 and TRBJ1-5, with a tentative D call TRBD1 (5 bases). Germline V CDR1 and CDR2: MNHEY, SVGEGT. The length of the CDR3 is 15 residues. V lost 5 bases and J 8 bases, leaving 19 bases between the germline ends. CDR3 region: CASSLRTGRGEPQHL. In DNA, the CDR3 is TGTGCCAGCAGTCTCCGGACCGGCCGAGGGGAGCCCCAGCATCTT.

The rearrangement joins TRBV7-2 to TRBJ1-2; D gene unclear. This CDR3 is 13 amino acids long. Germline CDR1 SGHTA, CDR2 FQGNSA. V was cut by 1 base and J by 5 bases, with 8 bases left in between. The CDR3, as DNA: TGTGCCAGCAGCTTAGGTGATGAATATGGCTACACCTTC. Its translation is CASSLGDEYGYTF.

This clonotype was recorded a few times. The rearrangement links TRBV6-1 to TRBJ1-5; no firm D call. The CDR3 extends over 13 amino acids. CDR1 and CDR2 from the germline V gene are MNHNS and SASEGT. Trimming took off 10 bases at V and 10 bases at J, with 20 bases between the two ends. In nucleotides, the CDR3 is TGTGCCACTAACGGGCAACCCCGAGACCCCCAGCATTTT. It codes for CATNGQPRDPQHF.

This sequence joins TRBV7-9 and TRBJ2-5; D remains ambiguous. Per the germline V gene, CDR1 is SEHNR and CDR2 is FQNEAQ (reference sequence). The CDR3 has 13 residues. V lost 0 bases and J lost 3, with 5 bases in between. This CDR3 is CASSLAQKETQYF. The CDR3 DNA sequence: TGTGCCAGCAGCTTAGCCCAGAAAGAGACCCAGTACTTC.

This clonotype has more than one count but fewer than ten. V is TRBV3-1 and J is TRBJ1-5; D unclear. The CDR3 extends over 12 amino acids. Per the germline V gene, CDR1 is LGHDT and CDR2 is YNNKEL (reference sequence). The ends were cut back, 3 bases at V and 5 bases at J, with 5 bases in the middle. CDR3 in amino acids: CASSHTDQPQHF. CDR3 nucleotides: TGTGCCAGCAGCCATACAGATCAGCCCCAGCATTTT.

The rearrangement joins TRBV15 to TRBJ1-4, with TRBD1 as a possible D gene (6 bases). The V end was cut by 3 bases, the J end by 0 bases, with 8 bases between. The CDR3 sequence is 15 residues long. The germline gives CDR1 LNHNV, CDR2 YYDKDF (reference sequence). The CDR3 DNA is TGTGCCACCAGCAGCTCAGGGGCAACTAATGAAAAACTGTTTTTT. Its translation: CATSSSGATNEKLFF.

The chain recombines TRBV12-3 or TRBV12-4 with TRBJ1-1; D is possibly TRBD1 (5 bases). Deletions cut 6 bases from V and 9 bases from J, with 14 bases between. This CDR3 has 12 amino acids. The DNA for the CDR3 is TGTGCCAGCAGGCCCAGGGTTCAGCAAGCTTTCTTT. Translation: CASRPRVQQAFF.

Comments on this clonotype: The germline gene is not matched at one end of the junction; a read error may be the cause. CDR3 coding DNA: TGTGCCACCAGTGGACCCCCGGGACCCCGGAAAACTGAAACTTTCTTT. Translation gives CATSGPPGPRKTETFF. This chain connects TRBV24-1 to TRBJ1-1, with D perhaps matching TRBD1 (5 bases). There are 16 residues in the CDR3. Germline V gene sequence: CDR1 KGHDR, CDR2 SFDVKD.

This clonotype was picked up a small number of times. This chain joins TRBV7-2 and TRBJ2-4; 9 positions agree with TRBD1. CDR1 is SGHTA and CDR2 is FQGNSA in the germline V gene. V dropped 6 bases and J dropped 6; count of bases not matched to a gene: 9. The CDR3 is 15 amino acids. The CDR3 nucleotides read TGTGCCAGCAGTACCCCGGGACAGGGTCTAAACATTCAGTACTTC. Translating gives CASSTPGQGLNIQYF.

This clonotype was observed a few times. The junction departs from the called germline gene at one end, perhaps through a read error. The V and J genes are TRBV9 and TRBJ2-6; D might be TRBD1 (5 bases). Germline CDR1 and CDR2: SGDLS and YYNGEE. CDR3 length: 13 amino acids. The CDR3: CTSRTTGANVLTF. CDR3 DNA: TGTACCAGCAGGACAACTGGGGCCAACGTCCTGACTTTC.

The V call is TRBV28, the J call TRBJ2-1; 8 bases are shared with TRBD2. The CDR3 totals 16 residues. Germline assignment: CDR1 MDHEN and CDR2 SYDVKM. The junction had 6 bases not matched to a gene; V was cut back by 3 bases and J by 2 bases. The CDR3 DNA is TGTGCCAGCAGTTTTCGGGGGGGGCTTACCTACAATGAGCAGTTCTTC. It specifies CASSFRGGLTYNEQFF.